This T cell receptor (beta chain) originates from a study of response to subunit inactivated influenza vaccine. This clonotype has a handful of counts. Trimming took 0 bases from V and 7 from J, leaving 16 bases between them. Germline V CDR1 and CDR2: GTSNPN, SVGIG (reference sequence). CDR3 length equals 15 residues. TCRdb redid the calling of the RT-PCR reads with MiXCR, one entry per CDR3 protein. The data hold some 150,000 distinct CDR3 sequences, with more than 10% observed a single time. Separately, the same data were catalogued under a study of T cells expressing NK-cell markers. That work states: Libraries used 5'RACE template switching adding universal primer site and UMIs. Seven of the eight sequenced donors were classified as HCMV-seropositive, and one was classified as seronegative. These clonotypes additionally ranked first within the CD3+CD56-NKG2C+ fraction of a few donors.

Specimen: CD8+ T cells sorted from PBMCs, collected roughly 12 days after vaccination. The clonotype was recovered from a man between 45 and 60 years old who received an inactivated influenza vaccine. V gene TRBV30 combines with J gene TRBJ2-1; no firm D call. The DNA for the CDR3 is TGTGCCTGGAGTGTATGGACGGACGGTCGGAATGAGCAGTTCTTC. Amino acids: CAWSVWTDGRNEQFF. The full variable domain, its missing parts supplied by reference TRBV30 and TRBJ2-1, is SQTIHQWPATLVQPVGSPLSLECTVEGTSNPNLYWYRQAAGRGLQLLFYSVGIGQISSEVPQNLSASRPQDRQFILSSKKLLLSDSGFYLCAWSVWTDGRNEQFFGPGTRLTVL.